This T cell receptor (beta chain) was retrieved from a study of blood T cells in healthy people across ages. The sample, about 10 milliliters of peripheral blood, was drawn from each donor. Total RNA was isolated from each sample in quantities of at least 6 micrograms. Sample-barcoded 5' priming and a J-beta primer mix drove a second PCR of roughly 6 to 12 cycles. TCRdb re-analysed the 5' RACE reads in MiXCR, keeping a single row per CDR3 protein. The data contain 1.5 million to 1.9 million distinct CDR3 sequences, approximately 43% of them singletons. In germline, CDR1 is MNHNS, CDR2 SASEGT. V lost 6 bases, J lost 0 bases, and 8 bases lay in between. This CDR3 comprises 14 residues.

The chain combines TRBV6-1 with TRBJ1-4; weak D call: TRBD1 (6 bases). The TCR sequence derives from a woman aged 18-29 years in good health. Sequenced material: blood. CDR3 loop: CASRGAATNEKLFF. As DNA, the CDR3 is TGTGCCAGCAGGGGGGCAGCAACTAATGAAAAACTGTTTTTT.